This TCR beta chain emerged from a study of spatial heterogeneity in lung cancer. Overall study results and limits: As ubiquitous and regional nonsynonymous mutations varied, counts of ubiquitous and regional expanded TCRs tracked them, respectively. Intratumoral expanded alpha and beta TCR counts were found to track tumor mutation counts.

Trimming cost V 2 bases and J 3 bases; bases outside gene matches: 7. Germline assignment: CDR1 SGDLS and CDR2 YYNGEE. This CDR3 comprises 16 residues. This clonotype appeared many times. Its specificity is unknown. From the 5' RACE reads, TCRdb called clonotypes with MiXCR, one entry per CDR3 protein. The sample holds about 28,000 distinct CDR3 sequences, 7% to 7.5% seen once. The time point was: sample taken at primary tumor resection. The rearrangement links TRBV9 to TRBJ1-3; 8 positions agree with TRBD1. The TCR sequence derives from a male donor with early-stage non-small cell lung cancer. Source: lung tumor tissue, taken at surgery. The chain's CDR3 is CASSVDGQGLGNTIYF. CDR3 sequence (DNA): TGTGCCAGCAGCGTCGATGGACAGGGACTTGGAAACACCATATATTTT.